Following are 5 T cell receptor beta chains from one sample sequenced in a study of molecular identifiers for immune sequencing clone quantification. TCRdb ran MiXCR on the PCR reads and lists one entry per CDR3 protein. The data contain 53,000 or so distinct CDR3 sequences, about a third of them singletons. The sequenced sample consisted of naive CD8+ T cells from blood, with Jurkat cell RNA spiked in. Sample subset: FACS-sorted CD8+CD4-CCR7+CD45RA+ naive T cells. These receptor sequences come from a human donor in good health. Some libraries in this study had Jurkat cell RNA spiked in.

This chain uses TRBV28 with TRBJ1-5; weak D call: TRBD1 (5 bases). The CDR3 has 14 residues. Trimming took off 3 bases at V and 6 bases at J, with 12 bases between the two ends. Germline CDR1 reads MDHEN; CDR2 reads SYDVKM. Here the CDR3 DNA reads TGTGCCAGCAGTTTCCGGGGAACAGGTCAGCCCCAGCATTTT. Encoded protein: CASSFRGTGQPQHF.

A few counts support this clonotype. The chain employs TRBV28 and TRBJ1-5; D is perhaps TRBD1 (5 bases). This CDR3 has 14 residues. Germline values: CDR1 MDHEN, CDR2 SYDVKM. Trimming cost V 5 bases and J 0 bases, with 8 bases left between them. The CDR3 protein is CASSIDSSNQPQHF. The CDR3 bases are TGTGCCAGCAGTATCGACAGTAGCAATCAGCCCCAGCATTTT.

The J gene is TRBJ1-5, the V gene TRBV20-1, with D unresolved. The CDR3 sequence is 15 residues long. Trimming took 3 bases from V and 2 from J, leaving 14 bases between them. Germline lookup yields CDR1 DFQATT and CDR2 SNEGSKA (reference sequence). The CDR3 DNA is TGCAGTGCTAGGGCCCGCGAGAGCGGCAATCAGCCCCAGCATTTT. This encodes CSARARESGNQPQHF.

This clonotype was picked up many times. The rearrangement uses TRBV28 and TRBJ2-5; D uncertain. With 3 bases removed from V and 3 bases from J, the gap between germline ends came to 17 bases. CDR1 MDHEN and CDR2 SYDVKM come from the germline V gene. The CDR3 sequence is 16 residues long. CDR3 nucleotides: TGTGCCAGCAGTTTTTCCTTTGTGTGGACGGAAGAGACCCAGTACTTC. This encodes CASSFSFVWTEETQYF. The full variable domain, its missing parts supplied by reference TRBV28 and TRBJ2-5, is DVKVTQSSRYLVKRTGEKVFLECVQDMDHENMFWYRQDPGLGLRLIYFSYDVKMKEKGDIPEGYSVSREKKERFSLILESASTNQTSMYLCASSFSFVWTEETQYFGPGTRLLVL.

This clonotype was found a few times. The V gene is TRBV6-6, the J gene TRBJ2-1, with D perhaps TRBD2 (6 bases). The CDR3 covers 16 residues. The V and J ends lost 4 bases and 2 bases respectively, with 15 bases between them. The germline CDR1 and CDR2 sequences are MNHNY and SVGAGI (reference sequence). CDR3 sequence reads: CASSSIRDFTYNEQFF. In nucleotides, the CDR3 is TGTGCCAGCAGTTCCATACGGGACTTCACCTACAATGAGCAGTTCTTC.